This entry is about one T cell receptor (beta chain). Its antigen is still unknown. Cells stained for CD3, CD4, CD8, CD45RA, CD27 and viability were sorted into four CD45RA/CD27 subsets. This sample stems from a study of naive and memory T cell subsets. Points from the study as a whole: Over 85% of naive TCR sequences appeared only once, unlike memory subsets. TCR counts from RNA may reflect activation-linked expression changes. Diversity fell and Gini index rose from naive through CM, EM, EMRA.

Both TRBC1 and TRBC2 were covered by a beta constant-region primer of two equimolar oligonucleotides. TCRdb independently ran MiXCR on the UMI-ligation and nested PCR reads; one entry per CDR3 protein. The data contain fewer than 40,000 distinct CDR3 sequences, 10% to 15% of them seen just once; the ten biggest clones take up 22%. This CDR3 is 15 amino acids long. Germline V gives CDR1 PRHDT, CDR2 FYEKMQ (reference sequence). The V gene lost 6 bases and the J gene lost 8 bases, with 19 bases spanning the gap. The clonotype originates from a human donor in good health. Sequenced: effector memory CD4+ T cells from blood. Subset: effector memory, CD45RA- CD27-. The rearrangement links TRBV13 to TRBJ1-4; D is unresolved. CDR3 coding DNA: TGTGCCAGCAGTCGCGTTGGCTCTAGGGAGGAAAAACTGTTTTTT. It yields the protein CASSRVGSREEKLFF.